Shown below are 17 T cell receptor beta chains from a single sample sequenced in a study of blood T cell repertoires in COVID-19 (dated by TCRdb to the early 2020s). Libraries came from the immunoSEQ multiplex PCR assay. The clones in this table, taken by TCRdb from immuneACCESS, are in-frame only. Not every clone is retained; where verified, under half of the shortfall comes from an unresolved V gene, and the cause of the rest is unknown. The sample table records about 210,000 clones; 92% of these occur just once. The top ten constitute more than 0.95% of the sample. Sequenced: peripheral blood. The receptors stem from a man aged 25-45 years with acute or convalescent COVID-19.

The V and J genes are TRBV5-5 and TRBJ2-1; the match to TRBD2 covers 9 bases. The J segment lost 4 bases and the V segment lost 4 bases, leaving 6 bases of the junction unmatched. Germline CDR1 reads SGHKS; CDR2 reads YYEKEE (reference sequence). CDR3 length equals 15 residues. The CDR3 region has the DNA TGTGCCAGCAGCGTGACTAGCGGAGCATACAATGAGCAGTTCTTC. It encodes CASSVTSGAYNEQFF.

The V gene is TRBV12-5, the J gene TRBJ2-1; TRBD1 matches 9 bases. This CDR3 spans 17 amino acids. Germline V gene lookup returns CDR1 LGHNT and CDR2 FRNRAP. V shed 6 bases, J shed 4 bases, and the junction held 13 bases outside the gene matches. This chain's CDR3 is CASGGRHGQGSYNEQFF. CDR3 bases: TGTGCTAGTGGGGGACGCCACGGACAGGGGAGTTACAATGAGCAGTTCTTC.

This clone appeared once. This chain joins TRBV30 and TRBJ2-7, with TRBD2 matching over 12 bases. The CDR3 length is 16 residues. V was clipped by 2 bases and J by 0 bases; unmatched bases: 5. Germline V gene data show CDR1 as GTSNPN and CDR2 as SVGIG (reference sequence). The CDR3 reads CAWSSLLAGGSYEQYF. The CDR3 region has the DNA TGTGCCTGGAGTTCTCTACTAGCGGGGGGCTCCTACGAGCAGTACTTC.

V gene TRBV5-1 combines with J gene TRBJ1-6, with a weak D call TRBD1 (6 bases). CDR1 and CDR2 from the germline V gene are SGHRS and YFSETQ. Trimming stripped 4 bases from V and 11 bases from J, with 19 bases between. The CDR3 loop spans 15 amino acids. The CDR3 bases are TGCGCCAGCAGCCTCACTGGGGGGGCGAAGGCACCCCTCCACTTT. Translating it yields CASSLTGGAKAPLHF.

The chain couples TRBV4-1 to TRBJ2-1; D is ambiguous. With 1 base removed from V and 4 bases from J, the gap between germline ends came to 5 bases. This CDR3 has 13 residues. Germline assignment: CDR1 MGHRA and CDR2 YSYEKL. The CDR3, as DNA: TGCGCCAGCAGCCAAGTGACTTACAATGAGCAGTTCTTC. Protein product: CASSQVTYNEQFF.

This chain connects TRBV9 to TRBJ2-5; 7 bases fit TRBD2. In germline, CDR1 is SGDLS, CDR2 YYNGEE. CDR3 length: 16 amino acids. The V segment lost 7 bases and the J segment 0 bases; nucleotides outside the gene matches: 12. The CDR3 spells CASALPGGGDQETQYF. As DNA, the CDR3 is TGTGCCAGCGCCCTACCTGGGGGGGGTGACCAAGAGACCCAGTACTTC.

The chain couples TRBV11-3 to TRBJ2-3; TRBD2 aligns across 7 bases. J was trimmed by 3 bases and V by 2 bases; bases with no gene match: 2. The CDR3 extends over 14 amino acids. Germline V CDR1 and CDR2: SGHNT, YENEEA. This CDR3 is CASSLSRGTDTQYF. The DNA for the CDR3 is TGTGCCAGCAGCTTATCGCGGGGGACAGATACGCAGTATTTT.

The chain combines TRBV5-1 with TRBJ1-2; D is unresolved. Germline-derived CDR1 and CDR2 are SGHRS and YFSETQ. Trimming removed 4 bases from V and 4 bases from J, with 8 bases in between. The CDR3 extends over 12 amino acids. CDR3 DNA sequence: TGCGCCAGCAGCCCCGAGGGCTATGGCTACACCTTC. This codes for CASSPEGYGYTF.

The V and J genes are TRBV11-2 and TRBJ2-3; the match to TRBD2 covers 13 bases. Losses at the gene ends were 2 bases for V and 7 bases for J; bases not matched to a gene: 15. From germline, CDR1 is SGHAT and CDR2 FQNNGV. The length of the CDR3 is 19 residues. This CDR3 is CASSLWFRTSGRGTYTQYF. The CDR3 coding sequence is TGTGCCAGCAGCTTATGGTTCAGGACTAGCGGGAGAGGAACGTATACGCAGTATTTT.

This chain connects TRBV7-9 to TRBJ2-1; TRBD2 aligns across 9 bases. V trimming: 6 bases; J trimming: 6 bases; junction bases outside the gene matches: 6. In germline, CDR1 is SEHNR, CDR2 FQNEAQ (reference sequence). This CDR3 spans 14 amino acids. CDR3 protein: CASRTSGPGNEQFF. The CDR3 DNA follows: TGTGCCAGCAGGACTAGCGGCCCTGGCAATGAGCAGTTCTTC.

DNA for the CDR3: TGTGCCAGCAGCCCGGACAGGAGTCAGCCCCAGCATTTT. Its translation is CASSPDRSQPQHF. The gene calls are TRBV11-2 and TRBJ1-5, with 7 bases fitting TRBD1. Per germline, CDR1 SGHAT and CDR2 FQNNGV. The CDR3 extends over 13 amino acids. V lost 5 bases to trimming and J lost 6 bases; unmatched junction nucleotides: 4.

The V call is TRBV29-1, the J call TRBJ2-7; 12 nucleotides match TRBD2. Unmatched junction bases numbered 10, after V lost 4 bases and J lost 0 bases. Germline V lookup: CDR1 SQVTM, CDR2 ANQGSEA. The CDR3 has 17 amino acids. The CDR3 is CSVVGLAGGSSSYEQYF. The CDR3 bases are TGCAGCGTTGTTGGGCTAGCGGGGGGGTCTAGCTCCTACGAGCAGTACTTC.

This chain connects TRBV19 to TRBJ1-1, with D possibly matching TRBD1 (5 bases). V was shortened by 7 bases and J by 5 bases, with 20 bases between the two germline ends. This CDR3 is built from 15 residues. The germline gives CDR1 LNHDA, CDR2 SQIVND (reference sequence). The DNA of the CDR3 is TGTGCCAGTACAGTCGAGGAGGGGCGATGGACTGAAGCTTTCTTT. It codes for CASTVEEGRWTEAFF.

This rearrangement joins TRBV9 to TRBJ2-2; D might be TRBD2 (6 bases). The germline gives CDR1 SGDLS, CDR2 YYNGEE. This CDR3 has 15 residues. Trimming pared 4 bases from V and 1 base from J, leaving 11 bases between. In DNA form, the CDR3 reads TGTGCCAGCAGCCCTTTGGGGGGGAACACCGGGGAGCTGTTTTTT. Amino acids: CASSPLGGNTGELFF.

This chain uses TRBV19 with TRBJ1-5; D may be TRBD1 (5 bases). Germline V gene sequence: CDR1 LNHDA, CDR2 SQIVND (reference sequence). V lost 5 bases and J 6 bases, leaving 20 bases between the germline ends. This CDR3 is 16 amino acids long. The CDR3 loop reads CASSDFGGVAGQPQHF. Written as DNA, the CDR3 is TGTGCCAGTAGTGACTTCGGGGGGGTTGCAGGTCAGCCCCAGCATTTT.

This clone was found a few times. V and J are TRBV18 and TRBJ2-7, with 10 positions matching TRBD2. V shed 0 bases, J shed 2 bases, and the junction held 10 bases outside the gene matches. CDR3 length: 18 amino acids. From germline, CDR1 is KGHSH and CDR2 LQKENI. CDR3 DNA: TGTGCCAGCTCACCACCGGACGTAGTAGCGGGAGGAGCCTACGAGCAGTACTTC. Its translation: CASSPPDVVAGGAYEQYF.

In regard to this clone: Different DNA sequences within this sample yield the same CDR3. The rearrangement uses TRBV27 and TRBJ1-5, with TRBD1 matching over 8 bases. After removal of 5 bases from V and 4 bases from J, the junction contained 4 bases not matched to a gene. Germline V CDR1 and CDR2: MNHEY, SMNVEV (reference sequence). This CDR3 spans 14 amino acids. The CDR3 sequence: CASSLGQGNQPQHF. CDR3 DNA: TGTGCCAGCAGTCTCGGACAGGGTAATCAGCCCCAGCATTTT.